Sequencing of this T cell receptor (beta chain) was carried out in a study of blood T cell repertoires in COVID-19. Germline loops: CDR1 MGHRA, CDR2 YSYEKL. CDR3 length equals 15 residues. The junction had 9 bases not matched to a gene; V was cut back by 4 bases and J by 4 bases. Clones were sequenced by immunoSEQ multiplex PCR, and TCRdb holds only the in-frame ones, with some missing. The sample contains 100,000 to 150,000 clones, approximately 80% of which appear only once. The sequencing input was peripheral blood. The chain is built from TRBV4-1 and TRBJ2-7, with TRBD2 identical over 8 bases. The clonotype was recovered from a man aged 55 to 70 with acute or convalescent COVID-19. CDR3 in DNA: TGCGCCAGCAGCCTTGCCGGGACTAGAGAGTACGAGCAGTACTTC. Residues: CASSLAGTREYEQYF.